Only one count was recorded for the clone carrying this T cell receptor (beta chain). This sample stems from a study of cytomegalovirus exposure and HLA in healthy donors. Germline V CDR1 and CDR2: SGHNT, YYREEE (reference sequence). The CDR3 has 17 amino acids. V was clipped by 0 bases and J by 4 bases; unmatched bases: 10. The PCR used 60 Vbeta and 13 Jbeta primers. Assay used: immunoSEQ multiplex PCR; TCRdb lists only in-frame clones, some missing. The sample consists of roughly 230,000 clones, about 90% of them appearing once. Material for sequencing was PBMCs. The receptor's source is a girl aged 2-15 years in good health and CMV-seronegative. The rearrangement joins TRBV5-4 to TRBJ2-7, with 10 nucleotides matching TRBD2. The CDR3 sequence is CASSLAITGTSDYEQYF. DNA for the CDR3: TGTGCCAGCAGCTTGGCCATTACTGGGACTAGCGATTACGAGCAGTACTTC.